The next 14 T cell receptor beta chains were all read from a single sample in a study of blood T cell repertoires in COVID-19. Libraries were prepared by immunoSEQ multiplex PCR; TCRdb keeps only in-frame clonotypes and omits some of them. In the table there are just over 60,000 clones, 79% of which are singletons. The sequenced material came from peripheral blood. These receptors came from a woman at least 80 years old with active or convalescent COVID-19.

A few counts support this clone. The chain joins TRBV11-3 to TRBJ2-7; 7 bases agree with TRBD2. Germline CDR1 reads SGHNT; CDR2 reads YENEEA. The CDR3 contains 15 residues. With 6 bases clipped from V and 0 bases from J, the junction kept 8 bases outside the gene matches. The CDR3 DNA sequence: TGTGCCAGCAGAAGGTCGCGGGGGACCTCCTACGAGCAGTACTTC. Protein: CASRRSRGTSYEQYF.

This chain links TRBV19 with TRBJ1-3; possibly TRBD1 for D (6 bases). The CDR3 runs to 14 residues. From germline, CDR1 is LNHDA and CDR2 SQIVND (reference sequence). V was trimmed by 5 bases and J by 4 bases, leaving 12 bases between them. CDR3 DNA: TGTGCCAGTAGTCGTCGGGACACCGGAAACACCATATATTTT. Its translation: CASSRRDTGNTIYF.

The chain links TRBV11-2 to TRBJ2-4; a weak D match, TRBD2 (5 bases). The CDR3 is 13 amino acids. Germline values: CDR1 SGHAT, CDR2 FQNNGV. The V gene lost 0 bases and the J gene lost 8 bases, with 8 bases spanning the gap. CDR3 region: CASSLDVGDIQYF. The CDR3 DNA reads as TGTGCCAGCAGCTTAGATGTGGGAGACATTCAGTACTTC. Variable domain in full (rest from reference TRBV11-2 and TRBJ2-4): EAGVAQSPRYKIIEKRQSVAFWCNPISGHATLYWYQQILGQGPKLLIQFQNNGVVDDSQLPKDRFSAERLKGVDSTLKIQPAKLEDSAVYLCASSLDVGDIQYFGAGTRLSVL.

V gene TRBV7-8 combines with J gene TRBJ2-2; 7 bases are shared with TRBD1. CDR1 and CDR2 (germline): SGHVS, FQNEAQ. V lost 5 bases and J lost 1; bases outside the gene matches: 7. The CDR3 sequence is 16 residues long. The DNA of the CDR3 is TGTGCCAGCAGCCTAACCGGGACAGTGAACACCGGGGAGCTGTTTTTT. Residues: CASSLTGTVNTGELFF.

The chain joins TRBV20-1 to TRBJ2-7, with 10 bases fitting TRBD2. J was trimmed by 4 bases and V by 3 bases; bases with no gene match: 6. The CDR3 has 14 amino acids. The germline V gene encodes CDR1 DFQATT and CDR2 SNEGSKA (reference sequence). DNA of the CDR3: TGCAGTGCTAGTAGGTCTAGCGGGGGTTACGAGCAGTACTTC. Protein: CSASRSSGGYEQYF.

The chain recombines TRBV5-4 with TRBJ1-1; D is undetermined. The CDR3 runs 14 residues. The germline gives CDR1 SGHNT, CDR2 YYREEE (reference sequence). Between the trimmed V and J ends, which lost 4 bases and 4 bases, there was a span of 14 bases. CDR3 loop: CASSPGREGTEAFF. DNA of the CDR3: TGTGCCAGCAGCCCCGGGAGGGAGGGCACTGAAGCTTTCTTT.

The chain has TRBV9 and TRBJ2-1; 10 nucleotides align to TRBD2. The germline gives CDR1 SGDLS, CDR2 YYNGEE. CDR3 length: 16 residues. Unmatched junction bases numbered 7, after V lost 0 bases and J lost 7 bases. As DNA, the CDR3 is TGTGCCAGCAGCGTAGCTCCGACTAGCGGGCGGAATGAGCAGTTCTTC. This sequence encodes CASSVAPTSGRNEQFF.

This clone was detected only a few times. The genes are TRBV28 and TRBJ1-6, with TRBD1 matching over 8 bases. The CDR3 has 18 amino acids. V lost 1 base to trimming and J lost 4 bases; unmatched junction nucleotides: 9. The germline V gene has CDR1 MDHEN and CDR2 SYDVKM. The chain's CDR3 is CASSLSTYGQGYNSPLHF. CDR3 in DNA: TGTGCCAGCAGTTTATCCACCTACGGACAGGGTTATAATTCACCCCTCCACTTT.

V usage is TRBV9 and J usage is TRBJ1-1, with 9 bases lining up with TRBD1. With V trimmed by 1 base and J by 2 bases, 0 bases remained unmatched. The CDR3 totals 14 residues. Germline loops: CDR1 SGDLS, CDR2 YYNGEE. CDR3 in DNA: TGTGCCAGCAGCGTAACAGGGGGCAACACTGAAGCTTTCTTT. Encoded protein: CASSVTGGNTEAFF.

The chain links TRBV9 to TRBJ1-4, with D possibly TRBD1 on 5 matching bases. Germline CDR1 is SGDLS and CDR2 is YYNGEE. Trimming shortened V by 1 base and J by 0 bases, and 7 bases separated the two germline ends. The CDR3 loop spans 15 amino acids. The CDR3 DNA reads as TGTGCCAGCAGCGTACAGGGTTCAACTAATGAAAAACTGTTTTTT. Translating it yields CASSVQGSTNEKLFF. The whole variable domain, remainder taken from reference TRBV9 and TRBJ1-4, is DSGVTQTPKHLITATGQRVTLRCSPRSGDLSVYWYQQSLDQGLQFLIQYYNGEERAKGNILERFSAQQFPDLHSELNLSSLELGDSALYFCASSVQGSTNEKLFFGSGTQLSVL.

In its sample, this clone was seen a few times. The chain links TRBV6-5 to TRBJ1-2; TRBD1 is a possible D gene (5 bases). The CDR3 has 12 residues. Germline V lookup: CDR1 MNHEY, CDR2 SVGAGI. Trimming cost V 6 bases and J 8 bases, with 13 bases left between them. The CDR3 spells CASRRETGGYTF. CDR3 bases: TGTGCCAGCAGGCGGGAAACAGGAGGCTACACCTTC.

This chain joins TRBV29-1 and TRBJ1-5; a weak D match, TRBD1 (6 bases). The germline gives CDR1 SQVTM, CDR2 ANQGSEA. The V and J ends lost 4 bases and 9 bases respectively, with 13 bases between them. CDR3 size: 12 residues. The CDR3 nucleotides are TGCAGCGTTGGGGGCTCACAGGGGCCCCAGCATTTT. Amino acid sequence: CSVGGSQGPQHF.

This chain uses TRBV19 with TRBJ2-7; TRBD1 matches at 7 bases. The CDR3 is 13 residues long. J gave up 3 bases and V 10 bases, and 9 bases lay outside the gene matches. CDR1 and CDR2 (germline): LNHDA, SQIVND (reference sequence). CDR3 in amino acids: CATRDRANYEQYF. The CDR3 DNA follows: TGTGCCACCAGAGACAGGGCGAACTACGAGCAGTACTTC.

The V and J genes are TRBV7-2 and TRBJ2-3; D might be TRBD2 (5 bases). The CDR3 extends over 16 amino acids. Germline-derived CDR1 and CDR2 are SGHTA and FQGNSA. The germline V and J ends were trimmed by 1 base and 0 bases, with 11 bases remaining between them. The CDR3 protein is CASSLGFGVSTDTQYF. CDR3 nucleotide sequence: TGTGCCAGCAGCTTAGGATTCGGGGTCAGCACAGATACGCAGTATTTT.